A single TCR beta chain is shown here with its context. Its antigen is currently unknown. Only in-frame clones appear in the TCRdb table, and some are missing; sequencing was by immunoSEQ multiplex PCR. The sample includes 2.3 million or so clones, approximately 95% of them seen just once. Only Caucasian adults living in Nashville, Tennessee served as donors. This sample is drawn from a study of shared clonotypes between healthy human individuals. Trimming at V came to 4 bases and at J to 4 bases, leaving 6 bases not matched to a gene. CDR1 and CDR2 (germline): SGHDN, FVKESK. This CDR3 contains 14 residues. Study-wide results and caveats: Clonotype sharing among donors was thought likely to change with sequencing depth.

The rearrangement uses TRBV14 and TRBJ2-7, with 8 bases that match TRBD1. Sequencing was carried out using naive CD4+ T cells from PBMCs. The subset denotes: CD45RA+ positively selected. The clonotype comes from a man between 18 and 35 years old in good health. Some clones in this sample may be carry-over from other donors' samples. In DNA form, the CDR3 reads TGTGCCAGCAGCCGAGGACAGGGCGGGTACGAGCAGTACTTC. It codes for CASSRGQGGYEQYF.